One sample yielded the 17 T cell receptor beta chains listed below, sequenced in a study of control samples from healthy donors and cancer patients. TCRdb's table, derived via immunoSEQ multiplex PCR, lists solely in-frame clones and lacks some. This repertoire shows some 130,000 clones, roughly 89% found once; its top ten account for 6% to 9.5%. Sequenced input: PBMCs. All receptors derive from a man between 45 and 60 years old with head and neck cancer.

This clone was observed a single time. This chain connects TRBV19 to TRBJ2-1; maybe TRBD2 (5 bases). The CDR3 is 16 amino acids. Germline V lookup: CDR1 LNHDA, CDR2 SQIVND (reference sequence). V lost 3 bases and J lost 6, with 18 bases in between. DNA of the CDR3: TGTGCCAGTAGTATCTTCCTCCGACTAAGCGCCAATGAGCAGTTCTTC. Its protein product is CASSIFLRLSANEQFF.

The chain combines TRBV5-4 with TRBJ1-2, with D hard to call. V lost 4 bases to trimming and J lost 2 bases, with 18 bases between them. The length of the CDR3 is 16 residues. Germline CDR1 SGHNT, CDR2 YYREEE (reference sequence). This CDR3 reads CASSLLGYPTNYGYTF. CDR3 nucleotide sequence: TGTGCCAGCAGCCTGTTAGGGTACCCCACAAACTATGGCTACACCTTC. Variable domain in full (rest from reference TRBV5-4 and TRBJ1-2): ETGVTQSPTHLIKTRGQQVTLRCSSQSGHNTVSWYQQALGQGPQFIFQYYREEENGRGNFPPRFSGLQFPNYSSELNVNALELDDSALYLCASSLLGYPTNYGYTFGSGTRLTVV.

The rearrangement links TRBV7-2 to TRBJ1-6, with 10 bases fitting TRBD1. Germline values: CDR1 SGHTA, CDR2 FQGNSA. V was pared by 3 bases and J by 11 bases, with 13 bases of the junction left unmatched. The CDR3 is made up of 17 amino acids. CDR3 region: CASSFVGAGQGRTPLHF. Written as DNA, the CDR3 is TGTGCCAGCAGCTTCGTCGGGGCGGGACAGGGGAGGACACCCCTCCACTTT. Drawing the rest from reference TRBV7-2 and TRBJ1-6, the complete variable domain is GAGVSQSPSNKVTEKGKDVELRCDPISGHTALYWYRQSLGQGLEFLIYFQGNSAPDKSGLPSDRFSAERTGGSVSTLTIQRTQQEDSAVYLCASSFVGAGQGRTPLHFGNGTRLTVT.

The J gene is TRBJ2-5, the V gene TRBV4-2; D remains ambiguous. Trimming took 0 bases from V and 5 from J, leaving 7 bases between them. The length of the CDR3 is 13 residues. The germline gives CDR1 LGHNA, CDR2 YNFKEQ. The CDR3 coding sequence is TGTGCCAGCAGCCAAGATAGTACGGAGACCCAGTACTTC. This translates into CASSQDSTETQYF.

A single count supports this clone. This chain links TRBV7-2 with TRBJ1-2; D is uncertain. This CDR3 is built from 14 residues. Germline V gene data show CDR1 as SGHTA and CDR2 as FQGNSA. Trimming left V 11 bases short and J 4 bases short, with 20 bases between. The CDR3, as DNA: TGTGCCTCCTCGCGAGAGGGTTTTGGCTATGGCTACACCTTC. Protein: CASSREGFGYGYTF. Together with reference TRBV7-2 and TRBJ1-2, the CDR3 gives the full variable domain: GAGVSQSPSNKVTEKGKDVELRCDPISGHTALYWYRQSLGQGLEFLIYFQGNSAPDKSGLPSDRFSAERTGGSVSTLTIQRTQQEDSAVYLCASSREGFGYGYTFGSGTRLTVV.

V and J are TRBV11-1 and TRBJ2-3; TRBD1 agrees at 7 bases. Trimming at V came to 5 bases and at J to 6 bases, leaving 5 bases not matched to a gene. Germline lookup yields CDR1 SGHAT and CDR2 FQDESV (reference sequence). This CDR3 spans 13 amino acids. CDR3 bases: TGTGCCAGCAGCGCAACAGGGGAGGATACGCAGTATTTT. It yields the protein CASSATGEDTQYF.

J is TRBJ1-2 and V is TRBV2, with D hard to call. The CDR3 contains 14 residues. The germline gives CDR1 SNHLY, CDR2 FYNNEI. Trimming shortened V by 4 bases and J by 7 bases, and 16 bases separated the two germline ends. The CDR3 nucleotides read TGTGCCAGCAGTGGTTGGATGGGCGTTTCTGGCTACACCTTC. Residues: CASSGWMGVSGYTF.

The CDR3 DNA reads as TGTGCCAGCAGCACAAGAGGGGGATGGGGGGGCGGCGAGCAGTACTTC. It translates to CASSTRGGWGGGEQYF. The J gene is TRBJ2-7, the V gene TRBV13; perhaps TRBD2 as D (7 bases). The CDR3 is made up of 16 amino acids. CDR1 and CDR2 from the germline V gene are PRHDT and FYEKMQ (reference sequence). The V end was cut by 5 bases, the J end by 6 bases, with 23 bases between.

Regarding this clone: Within the sample, other DNA sequences also encode this same CDR3. The rearrangement joins TRBV5-4 to TRBJ2-7; D possibly matches TRBD1 or TRBD2 (7 bases each). The V gene's germline CDR1 is SGHNT and CDR2 YYREEE (reference sequence). The CDR3 totals 13 residues. Trimming removed 4 bases from V and 3 bases from J, with 11 bases in between. In nucleotides, the CDR3 is TGTGCCAGCAGCCCAGGGGGGGGCTACGAGCAGTACTTC. Its translation: CASSPGGGYEQYF.

The genes are TRBV6-6 and TRBJ1-6, with 8 bases identical to TRBD1. This CDR3 comprises 15 residues. Trimming at V came to 7 bases and at J to 9 bases, leaving 11 bases not matched to a gene. Germline-derived CDR1 and CDR2 are MNHNY and SVGAGI (reference sequence). The CDR3 is CASKPGQGERSPLHF. Written as DNA, the CDR3 is TGTGCCAGCAAGCCCGGACAGGGAGAACGTTCACCCCTCCACTTT.

V is TRBV29-1 and J is TRBJ1-1; D is ambiguous. Germline V gene data show CDR1 as SQVTM and CDR2 as ANQGSEA. Trimming left V 6 bases short and J 1 base short, with 9 bases between. CDR3 size: 12 residues. This CDR3 is CSVGPPNTEAFF. The CDR3 DNA reads as TGCAGCGTGGGCCCACCGAACACTGAAGCTTTCTTT.

The chain employs TRBV29-1 and TRBJ1-2; D is perhaps TRBD1 (6 bases). The V end was cut by 2 bases, the J end by 7 bases, with 11 bases between. The CDR3 is made up of 12 amino acids. Germline V gene sequence: CDR1 SQVTM, CDR2 ANQGSEA. DNA of the CDR3: TGCAGCGTTGAACAGGGGCGGGGTGGCTACACCTTC. As protein: CSVEQGRGGYTF.

The rearrangement links TRBV7-9 to TRBJ1-2; a possible D gene is TRBD1 (5 bases). The CDR3 sequence is 16 residues long. Germline V CDR1 and CDR2: SEHNR, FQNEAQ (reference sequence). Trimming removed 5 bases from V and 1 base from J, with 17 bases in between. The CDR3 loop reads CASSRNRRGINYGYTF. CDR3 bases: TGTGCCAGCAGCAGGAACAGGAGGGGAATTAACTATGGCTACACCTTC.

This rearrangement joins TRBV29-1 to TRBJ1-2; D is undetermined. This CDR3 spans 12 amino acids. With 6 bases removed from V and 6 bases from J, the gap between germline ends came to 14 bases. The V gene's germline CDR1 is SQVTM and CDR2 ANQGSEA. DNA of the CDR3: TGCAGCGTCCAGACCCCTTGGGATGGCTACACCTTC. Its translation: CSVQTPWDGYTF.

This clone was seen a few times. The CDR3 spells CASSYGPGQGAQPQHF. DNA for the CDR3: TGTGCCAGCAGTTATGGTCCGGGACAGGGGGCTCAGCCCCAGCATTTT. The chain recombines TRBV6-5 with TRBJ1-5; TRBD1 aligns across 12 bases. The CDR3 covers 16 residues. Germline assignment: CDR1 MNHEY and CDR2 SVGAGI. The junction had 6 bases not matched to a gene; V was cut back by 3 bases and J by 6 bases.

The rearrangement uses TRBV5-6 and TRBJ2-5; 7 positions match TRBD2. CDR3 length equals 15 residues. The germline V gene encodes CDR1 SGHDT and CDR2 YYEEEE. V shed 0 bases and J 5 bases; nucleotides not matched to a gene: 7. DNA for the CDR3: TGTGCCAGCAGCTTGGGTCGGCTAGCGGAGGAGACCCAGTACTTC. It specifies CASSLGRLAEETQYF.

The J gene is TRBJ2-1, the V gene TRBV14; TRBD2 is a possible D gene (6 bases). This CDR3 is built from 16 residues. Germline-derived CDR1 and CDR2 are SGHDN and FVKESK. The V and J ends lost 4 bases and 0 bases respectively, with 13 bases between them. The CDR3 DNA sequence: TGTGCCAGCAGCCGCGGGGTCTTAACCTCCTACAATGAGCAGTTCTTC. This encodes CASSRGVLTSYNEQFF.